This entry concerns a single TCR beta chain. These data belong to a study of blood T cell repertoires in COVID-19. Participant age was about 18 to 89 years, and participants resided in roughly 25 US areas. Clinical history reported by participants formed the basis on which cohorts were assigned. In the study's own analysis: Amplification from reference gene primers served as the basis for estimated nucleated cell counts. TCRdb keeps only in-frame clones here, not all; method: immunoSEQ multiplex PCR. Clone size and V and J calls were adopted from that table, with D and trimming inferred from the DNA. The sample records 250,000 to 300,000 clones, about 88% being singletons. CDR1 is SGHNT, CDR2 YYREEE, per germline (reference sequence). V shed 4 bases, J shed 4 bases, and the junction held 7 bases outside the gene matches. This CDR3 is 15 amino acids long.

The TCR sequence derives from a man aged 30-40 years with acute COVID-19. What was sequenced was PBMCs or T cells enriched from blood (not recorded which). The rearrangement joins TRBV5-4 to TRBJ2-5, with 10 bases aligning to TRBD1. In DNA form, the CDR3 reads TGTGCCAGCAGCCCCCGACAGGGGGCTTTAGAGACCCAGTACTTC. It specifies CASSPRQGALETQYF.